This T cell receptor (beta chain) was captured by sequencing in a study of identical twins. Addition of a universal primer site occurred through template switching, and cDNA carried unique molecular identifiers. Via MiXCR, TCRdb re-called the 5' RACE reads, giving one row per CDR3 protein. The table has 1.5 million to 2 million distinct CDR3 sequences, about 31% seen once; the top ten hold 0.25% to 0.3%. Study-wide findings and caveats: Memory repertoires showed no such pattern, whereas abundant cord blood beta clonotypes carried fewer insertions. Compared with unrelated sharing, twin-shared out-of-frame alpha sequences had more low-probability sequences.

This CDR3 comprises 11 residues. CDR1 is MDHEN, CDR2 SYDVKM, per germline. This clonotype was seen only once. Its target is unknown. With a much larger clone just one base away, this may be a read error. The J gene is TRBJ2-5, the V gene TRBV28, with a weak D call TRBD1 (5 bases). The sequence was collected from a newborn girl in good health. Sequencing input: cord blood. This CDR3 is CASRKTETRYF. The CDR3 bases are TGTGCCAGCAGGAAGACAGAGACCCGGTACTTC.